The source of this TCR beta chain is a study of blood T cell repertoires in COVID-19. Turning to the study itself: The study drew acute and convalescent COVID-19 samples from the United States, Italy and Spain. T cells, B-cell-depleted T cells, or PBMCs provided the cDNA or gDNA that served as material.

The CDR3 has 14 amino acids. Trimming took 5 bases from V and 8 from J, leaving 19 bases between them. Germline values: CDR1 SGHRS, CDR2 YFSETQ. Original data processing: It was from reference gene primer amplification that nucleated cell counts were estimated. Profiled with immunoSEQ multiplex PCR; TCRdb holds only in-frame clones, not every one. Clonal size and the V and J genes are those of that table, whereas D and trimming came from the DNA. This sample yields around 140,000 clones, of which around 87% are seen a single time; 6% to 7% belongs to the top ten. This chain uses TRBV5-1 with TRBJ1-2, with no clear D. Specimen: peripheral blood. The TCR was taken from an elderly man with acute or convalescent COVID-19. The CDR3 DNA reads as TGCGCCAGCAGAGAGACGGCAACCTCGGGAGGCTACACCTTC. Its protein product is CASRETATSGGYTF.